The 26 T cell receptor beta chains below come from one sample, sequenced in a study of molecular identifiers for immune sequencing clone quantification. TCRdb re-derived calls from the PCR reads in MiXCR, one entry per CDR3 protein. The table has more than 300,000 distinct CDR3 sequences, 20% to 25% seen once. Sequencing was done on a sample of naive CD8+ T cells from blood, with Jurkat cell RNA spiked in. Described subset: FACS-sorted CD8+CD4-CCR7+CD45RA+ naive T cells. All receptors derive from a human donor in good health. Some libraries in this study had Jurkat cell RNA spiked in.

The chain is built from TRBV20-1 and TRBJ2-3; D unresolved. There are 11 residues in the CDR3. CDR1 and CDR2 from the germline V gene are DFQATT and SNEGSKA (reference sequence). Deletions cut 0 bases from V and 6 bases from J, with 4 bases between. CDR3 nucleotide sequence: TGCAGTGCTAGAGATAAGGATACGCAGTATTTT. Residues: CSARDKDTQYF.

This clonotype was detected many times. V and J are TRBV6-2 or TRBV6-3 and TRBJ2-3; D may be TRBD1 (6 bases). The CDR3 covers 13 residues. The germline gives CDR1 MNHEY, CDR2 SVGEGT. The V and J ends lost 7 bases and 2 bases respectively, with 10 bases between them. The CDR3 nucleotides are TGTGCCAGCACCGGGACACACACAGATACGCAGTATTTT. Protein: CASTGTHTDTQYF.

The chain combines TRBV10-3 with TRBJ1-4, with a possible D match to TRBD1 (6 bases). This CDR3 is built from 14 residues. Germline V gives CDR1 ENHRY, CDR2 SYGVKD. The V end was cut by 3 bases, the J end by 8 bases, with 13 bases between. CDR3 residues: CAISDLDRTEKLFF. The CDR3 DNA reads TGTGCCATCAGTGATTTAGACAGGACGGAAAAACTGTTTTTT.

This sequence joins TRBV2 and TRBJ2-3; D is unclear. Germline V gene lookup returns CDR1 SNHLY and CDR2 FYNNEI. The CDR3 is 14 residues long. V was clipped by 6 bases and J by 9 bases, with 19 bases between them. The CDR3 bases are TGTGCCAGCAGCCCCAGCGCTCTTGGTGTGACGCAGTATTTT. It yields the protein CASSPSALGVTQYF.

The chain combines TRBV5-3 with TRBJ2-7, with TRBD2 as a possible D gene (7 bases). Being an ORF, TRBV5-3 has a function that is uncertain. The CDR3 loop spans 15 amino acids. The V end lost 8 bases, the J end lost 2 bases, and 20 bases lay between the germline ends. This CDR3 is CASSVEGGLPYEQYF. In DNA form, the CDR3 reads TGTGCCAGCAGCGTTGAGGGGGGGCTACCCTACGAGCAGTACTTC.

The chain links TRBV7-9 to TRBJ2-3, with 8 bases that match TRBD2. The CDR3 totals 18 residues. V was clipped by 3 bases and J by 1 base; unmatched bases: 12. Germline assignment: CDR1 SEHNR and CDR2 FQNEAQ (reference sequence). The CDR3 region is CASSFYTPRGGRTDTQYF. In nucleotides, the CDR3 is TGTGCCAGCAGCTTCTACACCCCTCGGGGGGGGCGCACAGATACGCAGTATTTT.

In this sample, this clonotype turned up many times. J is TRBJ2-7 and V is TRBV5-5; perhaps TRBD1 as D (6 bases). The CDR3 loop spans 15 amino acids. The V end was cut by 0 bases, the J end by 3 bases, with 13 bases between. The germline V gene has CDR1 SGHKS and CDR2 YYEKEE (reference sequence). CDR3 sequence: CASSLEQGTYYEQYF. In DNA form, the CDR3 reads TGTGCCAGCAGCTTGGAGCAAGGGACATACTACGAGCAGTACTTC.

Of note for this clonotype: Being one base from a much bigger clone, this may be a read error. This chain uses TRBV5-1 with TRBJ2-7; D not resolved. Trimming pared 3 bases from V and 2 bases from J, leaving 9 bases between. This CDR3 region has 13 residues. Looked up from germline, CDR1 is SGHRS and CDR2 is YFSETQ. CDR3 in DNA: TGCGCCAGCAGCTCCGTGGACCCCTACGAGCAGTACTTC. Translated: CASSSVDPYEQYF.

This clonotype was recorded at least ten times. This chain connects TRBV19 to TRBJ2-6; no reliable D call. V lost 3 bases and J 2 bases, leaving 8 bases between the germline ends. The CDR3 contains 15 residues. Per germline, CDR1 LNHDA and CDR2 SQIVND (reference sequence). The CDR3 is CASSITYAGANVLTF. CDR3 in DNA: TGTGCCAGTAGTATCACATACGCTGGGGCCAACGTCCTGACTTTC. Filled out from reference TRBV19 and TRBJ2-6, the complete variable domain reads DGGITQSPKYLFRKEGQNVTLSCEQNLNHDAMYWYRQDPGQGLRLIYYSQIVNDFQKGDIAEGYSVSREKKESFPLTVTSAQKNPTAFYLCASSITYAGANVLTFGAGSRLTVL.

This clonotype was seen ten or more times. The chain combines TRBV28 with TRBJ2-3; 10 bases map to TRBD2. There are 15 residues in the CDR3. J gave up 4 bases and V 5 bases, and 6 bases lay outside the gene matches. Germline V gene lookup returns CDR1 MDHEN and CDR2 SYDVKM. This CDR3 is CASSEQRGGSDTQYF. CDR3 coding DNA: TGTGCCAGCAGTGAGCAGCGGGGGGGCTCAGATACGCAGTATTTT.

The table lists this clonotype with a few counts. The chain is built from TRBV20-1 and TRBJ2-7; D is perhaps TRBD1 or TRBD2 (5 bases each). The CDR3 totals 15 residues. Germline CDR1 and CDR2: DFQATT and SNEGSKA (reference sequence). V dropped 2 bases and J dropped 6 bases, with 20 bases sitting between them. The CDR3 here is CSARMLRDPFPEQYF. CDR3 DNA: TGCAGTGCTAGAATGCTCCGGGACCCTTTTCCCGAGCAGTACTTC.

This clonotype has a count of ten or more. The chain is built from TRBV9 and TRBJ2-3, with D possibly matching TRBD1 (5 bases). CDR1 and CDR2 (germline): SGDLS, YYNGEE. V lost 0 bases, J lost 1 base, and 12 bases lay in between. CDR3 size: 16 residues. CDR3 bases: TGTGCCAGCAGCGTAGAGGGCAGGGCCGGCACAGATACGCAGTATTTT. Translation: CASSVEGRAGTDTQYF.

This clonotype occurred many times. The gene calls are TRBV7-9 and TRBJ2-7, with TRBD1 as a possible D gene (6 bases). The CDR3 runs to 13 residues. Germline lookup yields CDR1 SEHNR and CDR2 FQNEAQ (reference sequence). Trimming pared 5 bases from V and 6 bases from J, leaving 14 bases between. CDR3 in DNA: TGTGCCAGCAGCCATCAAACAGGGCCCGAGCAGTACTTC. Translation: CASSHQTGPEQYF.

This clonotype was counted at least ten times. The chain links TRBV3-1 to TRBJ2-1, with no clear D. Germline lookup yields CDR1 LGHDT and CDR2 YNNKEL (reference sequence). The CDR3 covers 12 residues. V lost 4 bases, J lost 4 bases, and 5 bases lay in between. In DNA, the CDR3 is TGTGCCAGCAGCCCAGAATACAATGAGCAGTTCTTC. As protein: CASSPEYNEQFF.

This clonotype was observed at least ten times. The CDR3 region has the DNA TGTGCCAGCAGCCCCCGGGACCAGGTGCCAGATACGCAGTATTTT. It encodes CASSPRDQVPDTQYF. V gene TRBV7-8 combines with J gene TRBJ2-3; the D gene could be TRBD1 or TRBD2 (5 bases each). The CDR3 is 15 amino acids. The germline CDR1 and CDR2 sequences are SGHVS and FQNEAQ. V shed 5 bases and J shed 4 bases, with 16 bases lying between them.

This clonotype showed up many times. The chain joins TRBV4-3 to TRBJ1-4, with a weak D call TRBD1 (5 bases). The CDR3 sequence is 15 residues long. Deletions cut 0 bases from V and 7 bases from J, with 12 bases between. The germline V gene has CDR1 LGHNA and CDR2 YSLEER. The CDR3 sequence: CASSQDAGSGEKLFF. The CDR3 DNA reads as TGCGCCAGCAGCCAAGATGCAGGGTCGGGTGAAAAACTGTTTTTT.

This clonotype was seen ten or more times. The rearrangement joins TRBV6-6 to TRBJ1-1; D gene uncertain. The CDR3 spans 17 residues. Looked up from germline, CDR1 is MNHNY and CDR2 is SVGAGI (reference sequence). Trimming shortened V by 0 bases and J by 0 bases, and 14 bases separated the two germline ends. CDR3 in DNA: TGTGCCAGCAGTTACTCGGCGGATATTGTCATGAACACTGAAGCTTTCTTT. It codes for CASSYSADIVMNTEAFF.

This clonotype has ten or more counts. The CDR3 DNA follows: TGTGCCGTCGGAGGGCCCGGAGATACGCAGTATTTT. Its translation is CAVGGPGDTQYF. V usage is TRBV12-3 or TRBV12-4 and J usage is TRBJ2-3, with a tentative D call TRBD2 (6 bases). Trimming stripped 11 bases from V and 5 bases from J, with 14 bases between. CDR3 length: 12 residues.

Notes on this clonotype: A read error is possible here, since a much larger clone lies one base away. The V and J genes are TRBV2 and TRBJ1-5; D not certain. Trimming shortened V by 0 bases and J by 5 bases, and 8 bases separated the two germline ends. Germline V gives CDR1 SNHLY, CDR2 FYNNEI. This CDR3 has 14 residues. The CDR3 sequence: CASSEAQDYQPQHF. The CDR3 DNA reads TGTGCCAGCAGTGAAGCTCAGGATTATCAGCCCCAGCATTTT.

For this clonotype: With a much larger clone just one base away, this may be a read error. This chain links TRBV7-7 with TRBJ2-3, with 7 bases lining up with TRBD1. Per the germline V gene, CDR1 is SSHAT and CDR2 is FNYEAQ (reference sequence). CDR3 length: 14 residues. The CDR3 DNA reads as TGTGCTAGCAGGCACAGGGGACCCACAGATACGCAGTATTTT. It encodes CASRHRGPTDTQYF.

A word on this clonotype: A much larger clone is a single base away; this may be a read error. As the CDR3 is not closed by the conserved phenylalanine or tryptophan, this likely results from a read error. The CDR3 bases are TGTGCCAGCAGCCAAGGGTCACTACCGGGCACAGATACGCAGTATTCT. It yields the protein CASSQGSLPGTDTQYS. The rearrangement links TRBV4-2 to TRBJ2-3; D remains ambiguous. Trimming removed 1 base from V and 1 base from J, with 12 bases in between. The CDR3 runs 16 residues. The V gene's germline CDR1 is LGHNA and CDR2 YNFKEQ.

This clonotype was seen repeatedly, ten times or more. The CDR3 spells CASSQGVTLAKNIQYF. CDR3 nucleotide sequence: TGCGCCAGCAGCCAAGGGGTGACGTTAGCCAAAAACATTCAGTACTTC. V gene TRBV4-1 combines with J gene TRBJ2-4, with D unclear. The CDR3 is made up of 16 amino acids. Germline V gene lookup returns CDR1 MGHRA and CDR2 YSYEKL. The V end was cut by 1 base, the J end by 0 bases, with 10 bases between.

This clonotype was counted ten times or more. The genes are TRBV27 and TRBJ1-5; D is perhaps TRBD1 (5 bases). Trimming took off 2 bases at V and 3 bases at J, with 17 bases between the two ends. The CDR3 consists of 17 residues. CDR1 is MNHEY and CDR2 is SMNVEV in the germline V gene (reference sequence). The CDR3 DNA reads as TGTGCCAGCAGTTTACGGGGGACCCCAGCCCCCAATCAGCCCCAGCATTTT. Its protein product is CASSLRGTPAPNQPQHF.

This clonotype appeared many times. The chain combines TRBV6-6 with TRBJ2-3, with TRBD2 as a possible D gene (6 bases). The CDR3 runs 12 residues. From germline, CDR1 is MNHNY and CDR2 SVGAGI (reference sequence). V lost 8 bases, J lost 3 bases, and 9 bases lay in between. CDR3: CASLEGTDTQYF. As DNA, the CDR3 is TGTGCCAGCTTGGAGGGGACAGATACGCAGTATTTT.

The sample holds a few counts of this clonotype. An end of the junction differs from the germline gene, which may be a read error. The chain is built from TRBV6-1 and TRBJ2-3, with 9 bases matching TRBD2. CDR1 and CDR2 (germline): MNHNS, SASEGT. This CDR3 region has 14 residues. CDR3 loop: CACRVAGGTDTQYF. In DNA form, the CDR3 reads TGTGCCTGCAGGGTAGCGGGGGGCACAGATACGCAGTATTTT.

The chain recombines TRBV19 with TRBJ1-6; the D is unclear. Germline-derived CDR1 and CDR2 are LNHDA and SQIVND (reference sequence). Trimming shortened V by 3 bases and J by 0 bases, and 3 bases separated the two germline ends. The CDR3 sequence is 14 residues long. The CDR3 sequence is CASSISSYNSPLHF. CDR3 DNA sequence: TGTGCCAGTAGTATCAGCTCCTATAATTCACCCCTCCACTTT. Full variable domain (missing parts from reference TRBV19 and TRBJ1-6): DGGITQSPKYLFRKEGQNVTLSCEQNLNHDAMYWYRQDPGQGLRLIYYSQIVNDFQKGDIAEGYSVSREKKESFPLTVTSAQKNPTAFYLCASSISSYNSPLHFGNGTRLTVT.